A single sample is the source of the 7 T cell receptor beta chains below, sequenced in a study of blood T cell repertoires in COVID-19. Measured with immunoSEQ multiplex PCR; TCRdb has only the in-frame clones, and not every one. The data show just over 250,000 clones, with about 88% seen just once and about 4% held by the top ten. Sequenced material: peripheral blood. The receptors stem from a man aged 55 to 69 who had recovered from COVID-19.

V gene TRBV27 combines with J gene TRBJ2-1, with D possibly matching TRBD2 (7 bases). The CDR3 consists of 16 residues. Germline V gene data show CDR1 as MNHEY and CDR2 as SMNVEV (reference sequence). V was cut by 6 bases and J by 7 bases, with 22 bases left in between. CDR3 coding DNA: TGTGCCAGCAGGCCTAGGTGGGGGGGCCTTACAAATGAGCAGTTCTTC. This gives the protein CASRPRWGGLTNEQFF.

The chain couples TRBV7-2 to TRBJ1-5; perhaps TRBD1 as D (5 bases). V dropped 6 bases and J dropped 5 bases, with 11 bases sitting between them. The germline V gene encodes CDR1 SGHTA and CDR2 FQGNSA. There are 13 residues in the CDR3. CDR3: CASSRFRDQPQHF. In nucleotides, the CDR3 is TGTGCCAGCAGTAGGTTCAGGGATCAGCCCCAGCATTTT.

The chain links TRBV10-3 to TRBJ1-2, with TRBD1 as a possible D gene (5 bases). The germline V and J ends were trimmed by 0 bases and 7 bases, with 6 bases remaining between them. Looked up from germline, CDR1 is ENHRY and CDR2 is SYGVKD. This CDR3 has 12 residues. The CDR3 coding sequence is TGTGCCATCAGTGAGTCTCAGGGTGGCTACACCTTC. Residues: CAISESQGGYTF.

The rearrangement uses TRBV4-1 and TRBJ1-3; TRBD1 matches 8 bases. Germline V lookup: CDR1 MGHRA, CDR2 YSYEKL. This CDR3 spans 18 amino acids. Trimming took 1 base from V and 0 from J; bases not matched to a gene: 8. CDR3 amino acids: CASSQVGDRLYSGNTIYF. CDR3 coding DNA: TGCGCCAGCAGCCAAGTAGGGGACAGGCTCTACTCTGGAAACACCATATATTTT.

The chain uses TRBV7-2 and TRBJ2-1; the match to TRBD2 covers 9 bases. The CDR3 extends over 14 amino acids. J gave up 13 bases and V 3 bases, and 10 bases lay outside the gene matches. CDR1 and CDR2 (germline): SGHTA, FQGNSA. The CDR3 DNA reads TGTGCCAGCAGCTTCGGCGGGGGGGCCTCGGTTCAGTTCTTC. As protein: CASSFGGGASVQFF.

The chain recombines TRBV10-3 with TRBJ2-1, with TRBD1 as a possible D gene (6 bases). The CDR3 has 12 residues. Germline lookup yields CDR1 ENHRY and CDR2 SYGVKD. V was clipped by 4 bases and J by 6 bases, with 7 bases between them. The CDR3 region has the DNA TGTGCCATCAGTGGGACAGCCAATGAGCAGTTCTTC. Translation: CAISGTANEQFF.

The gene calls are TRBV5-4 and TRBJ2-1; D is possibly TRBD2 (5 bases). V was cut by 4 bases and J by 6 bases, with 17 bases left in between. The CDR3 covers 15 residues. The germline V gene has CDR1 SGHNT and CDR2 YYREEE (reference sequence). CDR3 sequence: CASSPGLDSINEQFF. CDR3 bases: TGTGCCAGCAGCCCTGGTCTGGACTCTATCAATGAGCAGTTCTTC. Together with reference TRBV5-4 and TRBJ2-1, the CDR3 gives the full variable domain: ETGVTQSPTHLIKTRGQQVTLRCSSQSGHNTVSWYQQALGQGPQFIFQYYREEENGRGNFPPRFSGLQFPNYSSELNVNALELDDSALYLCASSPGLDSINEQFFGPGTRLTVL.